Listed below are T cell receptor beta chains from one sample, sequenced in a study of blood T cell dynamics during melanoma immunotherapy. Clones were sequenced by immunoSEQ multiplex PCR, and TCRdb holds only the in-frame ones, with some missing. The data contain nearly 25,000 clones, about 83% of them seen just once; the ten biggest clones take up roughly 4.9%. Sequencing was performed on blood, taken from a patient treated with checkpoint blockade. All receptors come from a human donor with melanoma. Each CDR3 is given with its conserved first and last residue. Each record gives: CDR3 DNA, CDR3 protein, clone size, V gene, D gene, J gene. A D gene is named only where the DNA matches it firmly. Part of the rows lack a size; the others show once, few, many or a class for expanded clones.

CDR3nt: TGTGCCAGCACCATCGGAGGCGGGGCCTACGAGCAGTACTTC; CDR3aa: CASTIGGGAYEQYF; abundance: NA; v_gene: TRBV11-3; d_gene: NA; j_gene: TRBJ2-7
CDR3nt: TGCAGTGTGGAACTCGGGTGGAAGAGCTATGGCTACACCTTC; CDR3aa: CSVELGWKSYGYTF; abundance: NA; v_gene: TRBV29-1; d_gene: NA; j_gene: TRBJ1-2
CDR3nt: TGTGCCAGCAGCCCCCGGGCCCGCTCAGGCACCTTC; CDR3aa: CASSPRARSGTF; abundance: NA; v_gene: TRBV5-6; d_gene: NA; j_gene: TRBJ1-2
CDR3nt: TGTGCCGCCGGTGCTAGCCATGGGGAGACCCAGTACTTC; CDR3aa: CAAGASHGETQYF; abundance: NA; v_gene: TRBV6-9; d_gene: NA; j_gene: TRBJ2-5
CDR3nt: TGTGCCAGCAAAGCTCCGGGAGGGCTTCAGTACGAGCAGTACTTC; CDR3aa: CASKAPGGLQYEQYF; abundance: few; v_gene: TRBV27; d_gene: TRBD2; j_gene: TRBJ2-7
CDR3nt: TGTGCCAGCAGCTTTGGGGGAACCCGCTCTGGAAACACCATATATTTT; CDR3aa: CASSFGGTRSGNTIYF; abundance: NA; v_gene: TRBV7-2; d_gene: NA; j_gene: TRBJ1-3
CDR3nt: TGTGCCAGCCGACCGGGGTACAATGAGCAGTTCTTC; CDR3aa: CASRPGYNEQFF; abundance: NA; v_gene: TRBV2; d_gene: NA; j_gene: TRBJ2-1
CDR3nt: TGCGCCAGCAGCCCCTGGCTAGGGTCGAGGGAGCAGTACTTC; CDR3aa: CASSPWLGSREQYF; abundance: NA; v_gene: TRBV5-1; d_gene: NA; j_gene: TRBJ2-7
CDR3nt: TGTGCCAGCAGGACCACAGGGGGCAATGAGCAGTTCTTC; CDR3aa: CASRTTGGNEQFF; abundance: NA; v_gene: TRBV6-5; d_gene: TRBD1; j_gene: TRBJ2-1
CDR3nt: TGTGCCAGCAGGGAGGACTATAATTCACCCCTCCACTTT; CDR3aa: CASREDYNSPLHF; abundance: NA; v_gene: TRBV6-5; d_gene: NA; j_gene: TRBJ1-6
CDR3nt: TGTGCCAGCAGTGGGGACTGGGGGGGGAATGAGCAGTTCTTC; CDR3aa: CASSGDWGGNEQFF; abundance: NA; v_gene: TRBV6-4; d_gene: TRBD2; j_gene: TRBJ2-1
CDR3nt: TGCAGCGTTGCCGGGGCCACAGCCCGGAAGGCTGAAGCTTTCTTT; CDR3aa: CSVAGATARKAEAFF; abundance: NA; v_gene: TRBV29-1; d_gene: NA; j_gene: TRBJ1-1
CDR3nt: TGCGCCAGCCAAGGGACAGCTTACAATGAGCAGTTCTTC; CDR3aa: CASQGTAYNEQFF; abundance: NA; v_gene: TRBV19; d_gene: TRBD1; j_gene: TRBJ2-1
CDR3nt: TGTGCCAGCAGCGTTGGGGGGTCGACCTACAATGAGCAGTTCTTC; CDR3aa: CASSVGGSTYNEQFF; abundance: once; v_gene: TRBV9; d_gene: NA; j_gene: TRBJ2-1
CDR3nt: TGTGCCAGCAGCTTAGGACTAGCGGGAACCGCGGATACGCAGTATTTT; CDR3aa: CASSLGLAGTADTQYF; abundance: NA; v_gene: TRBV11-1; d_gene: TRBD2; j_gene: TRBJ2-3
CDR3nt: TGTGCCAGCAGCTTGGTGGCTAGCAGGAGCACAGATACGCAGTATTTT; CDR3aa: CASSLVASRSTDTQYF; abundance: NA; v_gene: TRBV5-4; d_gene: NA; j_gene: TRBJ2-3
CDR3nt: TGTGCCAGCAGCCCCATCGGGACTAGAAGCACAGATACGCAGTATTTT; CDR3aa: CASSPIGTRSTDTQYF; abundance: once; v_gene: TRBV9; d_gene: TRBD2; j_gene: TRBJ2-3
CDR3nt: TGTGCCAGTAGCCCTTTTAGGGAGCCCCAGCATTTT; CDR3aa: CASSPFREPQHF; abundance: NA; v_gene: TRBV19; d_gene: NA; j_gene: TRBJ1-5
CDR3nt: TGTGCCAGCAGCCCGACTAGCGGGAGGGCCATGGTCGGGGAGCTGTTTTTT; CDR3aa: CASSPTSGRAMVGELFF; abundance: NA; v_gene: TRBV7-2; d_gene: TRBD2; j_gene: TRBJ2-2
CDR3nt: TGCGCCAGCAGCCAATTTGGGTATGGCTACACCTTC; CDR3aa: CASSQFGYGYTF; abundance: few; v_gene: TRBV4-1; d_gene: NA; j_gene: TRBJ1-2
CDR3nt: TGTGCCAGCAGTGGGGGGGATGCGGGCCGGGAGACCCAGTACTTC; CDR3aa: CASSGGDAGRETQYF; abundance: NA; v_gene: TRBV25-1; d_gene: NA; j_gene: TRBJ2-5
CDR3nt: TGCGCCAGCAGTGAGGCGAGCGGGGGGACGGTGACGCAGTATTTT; CDR3aa: CASSEASGGTVTQYF; abundance: NA; v_gene: TRBV10-2; d_gene: TRBD2; j_gene: TRBJ2-3
CDR3nt: TGTGCCAGCAGTGGAGGTACAGGTGGGGACACATGGGCCCAGCATTTT; CDR3aa: CASSGGTGGDTWAQHF; abundance: NA; v_gene: TRBV2; d_gene: NA; j_gene: TRBJ1-5
CDR3nt: TGTGCCAGCAGCCAAGTTGTGGGGATAGCAGGAAACACCATATATTTT; CDR3aa: CASSQVVGIAGNTIYF; abundance: few; v_gene: TRBV4-2; d_gene: NA; j_gene: TRBJ1-3
CDR3nt: TGCGCCAGCGCCCGAAACACCGGGACCCGATACGCGGTAGAGCAGTACTTC; CDR3aa: CASARNTGTRYAVEQYF; abundance: NA; v_gene: TRBV5-1; d_gene: NA; j_gene: TRBJ2-7
CDR3nt: TGTGCCAGCAGTTTACCCGCTCGCGGGGAGCTGTTTTTT; CDR3aa: CASSLPARGELFF; abundance: NA; v_gene: TRBV28; d_gene: NA; j_gene: TRBJ2-2
CDR3nt: TGTGCCAGCAGCTTGGGGACTAGCAGGGATACGCAGTATTTT; CDR3aa: CASSLGTSRDTQYF; abundance: NA; v_gene: TRBV7-6; d_gene: TRBD2; j_gene: TRBJ2-3
CDR3nt: TGTGCCAGCAGTTTAAACTTCTACGAGCAGTACTTC; CDR3aa: CASSLNFYEQYF; abundance: NA; v_gene: TRBV27; d_gene: NA; j_gene: TRBJ2-7
CDR3nt: TGTGCCAGCAGATCCCTTGGGGTTGACGACGAGCAGTACTTC; CDR3aa: CASRSLGVDDEQYF; abundance: NA; v_gene: TRBV6-5; d_gene: NA; j_gene: TRBJ2-7
CDR3nt: TGTGCCAGCAGCTTAGAAAATACAGGGGGACTGTTTTTT; CDR3aa: CASSLENTGGLFF; abundance: NA; v_gene: TRBV7-9; d_gene: TRBD1; j_gene: TRBJ1-4
CDR3nt: TGTGCCAGCAGCACGACAGGGAGAAATCAGCCCCAGCATTTT; CDR3aa: CASSTTGRNQPQHF; abundance: NA; v_gene: TRBV7-3; d_gene: TRBD1; j_gene: TRBJ1-5
CDR3nt: TGCGCCAGCAGCTGGGGACTAGCGGGAGGCCTAATGAGGGGGCCCTACGAGCAGTACTTC; CDR3aa: CASSWGLAGGLMRGPYEQYF; abundance: NA; v_gene: TRBV5-1; d_gene: TRBD2; j_gene: TRBJ2-7
CDR3nt: TGTGCCAGCTCACCACTACCGGGGCCGACAGGGTCGCCCCAAGAGACCCAGTACTTC; CDR3aa: CASSPLPGPTGSPQETQYF; abundance: NA; v_gene: TRBV18; d_gene: TRBD1; j_gene: TRBJ2-5
CDR3nt: TGTGCCAGCAGCCCATTGGACCAAGAGACCCAGTACTTC; CDR3aa: CASSPLDQETQYF; abundance: NA; v_gene: TRBV9; d_gene: NA; j_gene: TRBJ2-5
CDR3nt: TGTGCCAGCAGCTTGGTTGGGGACCCGAGCTCCTACAATGAGCAGTTCTTC; CDR3aa: CASSLVGDPSSYNEQFF; abundance: NA; v_gene: TRBV5-4; d_gene: NA; j_gene: TRBJ2-1
CDR3nt: TGTGCCAGCAGCTTGGTGGCCGTTTTCACTGAAGCTTTCTTT; CDR3aa: CASSLVAVFTEAFF; abundance: NA; v_gene: TRBV5-8; d_gene: NA; j_gene: TRBJ1-1
CDR3nt: TGTGCCAGCAGTGAATATAATAGTGTCTTGGGTAATGAGCAGTTCTTC; CDR3aa: CASSEYNSVLGNEQFF; abundance: NA; v_gene: TRBV25-1; d_gene: NA; j_gene: TRBJ2-1
CDR3nt: TGTGCCAGCAGTACCACTAGGGCGCAGGGCAACTATGGCTACACCTTC; CDR3aa: CASSTTRAQGNYGYTF; abundance: NA; v_gene: TRBV27; d_gene: NA; j_gene: TRBJ1-2
CDR3nt: TGTGCCAGCCGGACAGGGCTGGTCAATCAGCCCCAGCATTTT; CDR3aa: CASRTGLVNQPQHF; abundance: NA; v_gene: TRBV2; d_gene: TRBD1; j_gene: TRBJ1-5
CDR3nt: TGTGCCAGCAGCTTAAGTCCCGAGAACACTGAAGCTTTCTTT; CDR3aa: CASSLSPENTEAFF; abundance: NA; v_gene: TRBV5-5; d_gene: NA; j_gene: TRBJ1-1
CDR3nt: TGTGCCAGCTCACAACACCTTATTGCGCAGTATTTT; CDR3aa: CASSQHLIAQYF; abundance: NA; v_gene: TRBV18; d_gene: NA; j_gene: TRBJ2-3
CDR3nt: TGCAGCGTTGGGAAACGTCTAGCGGCCTACTACAATGAGCAGTTCTTC; CDR3aa: CSVGKRLAAYYNEQFF; abundance: NA; v_gene: TRBV29-1; d_gene: TRBD2; j_gene: TRBJ2-1
CDR3nt: TGTGCCAGCAGTTGGCAGGGGGCGAATCAGCCCCAGCATTTT; CDR3aa: CASSWQGANQPQHF; abundance: NA; v_gene: TRBV6-5; d_gene: TRBD1; j_gene: TRBJ1-5
CDR3nt: TGTGCCAGCAGCGTAGGAGGAACGGCAACTAAACTGTTTTTT; CDR3aa: CASSVGGTATKLFF; abundance: NA; v_gene: TRBV9; d_gene: NA; j_gene: TRBJ1-4
CDR3nt: TGTGCCAGCAGCTTGTGGAGACAGGGTAGTAACTATGGCTACACCTTC; CDR3aa: CASSLWRQGSNYGYTF; abundance: NA; v_gene: TRBV5-5; d_gene: TRBD1; j_gene: TRBJ1-2
CDR3nt: TGTGCCAGCAGCCTAAGCGGGAAACAAGATACGCAGTATTTT; CDR3aa: CASSLSGKQDTQYF; abundance: NA; v_gene: TRBV9; d_gene: TRBD2; j_gene: TRBJ2-3
CDR3nt: TGTGCCAGCAGCACCAGTGGGTTGGGTACCGGGGAGCTGTTTTTT; CDR3aa: CASSTSGLGTGELFF; abundance: NA; v_gene: TRBV7-2; d_gene: NA; j_gene: TRBJ2-2
CDR3nt: TGTGCCAGCAGCACACTCATCGGGAATGAGCAGTTCTTC; CDR3aa: CASSTLIGNEQFF; abundance: NA; v_gene: TRBV7-3; d_gene: NA; j_gene: TRBJ2-1
CDR3nt: TGTGCCAGCAGCGTAGGTCAAGGACTAGGTTACGAGCAGTACTTC; CDR3aa: CASSVGQGLGYEQYF; abundance: NA; v_gene: TRBV9; d_gene: TRBD2; j_gene: TRBJ2-7
CDR3nt: TGTGCCAGCAGGACAGGGGGCAGGGGCGAGCAGTACTTC; CDR3aa: CASRTGGRGEQYF; abundance: NA; v_gene: TRBV28; d_gene: TRBD1; j_gene: TRBJ2-7
CDR3nt: TGTGCCAGCAGTTTAAAAGGTGGCGTCCCACGGGATGAGCAGTTCTTC; CDR3aa: CASSLKGGVPRDEQFF; abundance: NA; v_gene: TRBV28; d_gene: NA; j_gene: TRBJ2-1
CDR3nt: TGCGCCAGCAGTGAGTCTTATAAACTAGCGGGAGGGCAGCAGTTCTTC; CDR3aa: CASSESYKLAGGQQFF; abundance: NA; v_gene: TRBV10-2; d_gene: TRBD2; j_gene: TRBJ2-1
CDR3nt: TGTGCCAGCAGCGTAGCCCCAGGGGCCTTTCCCTTGGGACCTGAAGCTTTCTTT; CDR3aa: CASSVAPGAFPLGPEAFF; abundance: NA; v_gene: TRBV9; d_gene: NA; j_gene: TRBJ1-1